The clone carrying this T cell receptor beta chain turned up a few times. The sample belongs to a study of blood T cell repertoires in COVID-19. CDR1 is SGHRS and CDR2 is YFSETQ in the germline V gene. The CDR3 length is 13 residues. V shed 3 bases and J 9 bases; nucleotides not matched to a gene: 3. Measured with immunoSEQ multiplex PCR; TCRdb has only the in-frame clones, and not every one. The data show under 250,000 clones, approximately 82% seen once. The source material was peripheral blood. The chain carries TRBV5-1 and TRBJ1-1; 12 positions agree with TRBD1. The sequence came from a man aged 35 to 55 with active or convalescent COVID-19. For the CDR3, the DNA is TGCGCCAGCAGCTCCCGGGACAGGGGGCAAGCTTTCTTT. Amino acids: CASSSRDRGQAFF. Full variable domain (outside the CDR3, taken from reference TRBV5-1 and TRBJ1-1): KAGVTQTPRYLIKTRGQQVTLSCSPISGHRSVSWYQQTPGQGLQFLFEYFSETQRNKGNFPGRFSGRQFSNSRSEMNVSTLELGDSALYLCASSSRDRGQAFFGQGTRLTVV.